This is a list of T cell receptor beta chains from one sample in a study of regulatory T cells in long-lasting Graves disease. TCRdb analysed the multiplex PCR reads with MiXCR anew, one entry per CDR3 protein. The table records roughly 420,000 distinct CDR3 sequences, around 15% of them present only once. The sample was also reused in another study, on T cells in Graves' hyperthyroidism and ophthalmopathy.

Sequencing was performed on peripheral blood mononuclear cells (PBMCs), taken at new diagnosis, from a patient treated with antithyroid drugs. The receptor set was obtained from a woman aged 45-60 years with Graves disease. Both conserved end residues are part of each CDR3. D genes are given only for firm matches. Where a row states a size, it is once, few, many or the class of an expanded clone; other rows omit it.

>-|TRBJ2-7|TRBV27|many|14
TGTGCCAGCGACGAGAATCAACAGGGCTACGAGCAGTACTTC
CASDENQQGYEQYF
>TRBD1|TRBJ1-5|TRBV10-3|few|15
TGTGCCATCAGCTCGACAGGGGGCCTAGATCAGCCCCAGCATTTT
CAISSTGGLDQPQHF
>-|TRBJ2-1|TRBV7-6|-|13
TGTGCCAGCAGCTTCCGGACGGCGGGTGAGCAGTTCTTC
CASSFRTAGEQFF
>TRBD2|TRBJ2-5|TRBV10-3|-|12
TGTGCCATCCAGCGGGAGGGGGAGACCCAGTACTTC
CAIQREGETQYF
>-|TRBJ1-1|TRBV6-2/TRBV6-3|few|14
TGTGCCAGCAGTGAGGAGGGCGGTGGCACTGAAGCTTTCTTT
CASSEEGGGTEAFF
>-|TRBJ1-3|TRBV12-3/TRBV12-4|many|16
TGTGCCAGCAGGGTACCGGGACACGGCTCTGGAAACACCATATATTTT
CASRVPGHGSGNTIYF
>-|TRBJ1-1|TRBV28|-|13
TGTGCCAGCATTACTCCAGGGATTACTGAAGCTTTCTTT
CASITPGITEAFF
>-|TRBJ1-2|TRBV11-2|many|16
TGTGCCAGCAGCGGCCTAGGAGTGGAGAGTAACTATGGCTACACCTTC
CASSGLGVESNYGYTF
>TRBD1|TRBJ2-2|TRBV27|many|14
TGTGCCAGCAGTCTAGACAGGGACACCGGGGAGCTGTTTTTT
CASSLDRDTGELFF
>TRBD2|TRBJ2-5|TRBV2|-|15
TGTGCCAGCAGTGGGGAGCGGGGCCACCAAGAGACCCAGTACTTC
CASSGERGHQETQYF
>TRBD1|TRBJ1-1|TRBV2|many|16
TGTGCCAGCCTCAGGACAGGGTGGGGGTTGGACACTGAAGCTTTCTTT
CASLRTGWGLDTEAFF
>-|TRBJ1-6|TRBV28|few|14
TGTGCCAGCAGTTTATCAGGGGAGGTTTCACCCCTCCACTTT
CASSLSGEVSPLHF
>-|TRBJ1-1|TRBV3-1|many|13
TGTGCCAGCAGCCAAGTAAGGTTTACTGAAGCTTTCTTT
CASSQVRFTEAFF
>-|TRBJ1-4|TRBV6-5|-|19
TGTGCCAGCAGTTACCCCGTGGGAGGCCCGGCGGGGGTTAATGAAAAACTGTTTTTT
CASSYPVGGPAGVNEKLFF
>TRBD1|TRBJ2-5|TRBV5-1|many|14
TGCGCCAGCAGCCCACAGGGGCCCCAAGAGACCCAGTACTTC
CASSPQGPQETQYF
>TRBD1|TRBJ1-3|TRBV20-1|few|23
TGCAGTGCTAGACTCACCCCGGGGGGCGAGACAGGGAGAAACTTACCCTCTGGAAACACCATATATTTT
CSARLTPGGETGRNLPSGNTIYF
>TRBD1|TRBJ1-1|TRBV19|few|16
TGTGCCAGTAGCAATTTTAAGGGACAGAAGAACACTGAAGCTTTCTTT
CASSNFKGQKNTEAFF
>TRBD2|TRBJ2-1|TRBV5-8|many|16
TGTGCCAGCCCCCGGGGTAGCGGGGGGGGATACAATGAGCAGTTCTTC
CASPRGSGGGYNEQFF
>TRBD2|TRBJ2-1|TRBV7-9|few|17
TGCGCCAGCAGCCCTGGACTAGCGGGAGGGCCAGCCCATGAGCAGTTCTTC
CASSPGLAGGPAHEQFF
>TRBD1|TRBJ1-6|TRBV7-9|-|16
TGTGCCAGCAGCGCCGGAGGGACAGGGGCGAATTCACCCCTCCACTTT
CASSAGGTGANSPLHF
>TRBD1|TRBJ1-6|TRBV2|-|16
TGTGCCAGCACCAGACAGGGGGTTCTTGATAATTCACCCCTCCACTTT
CASTRQGVLDNSPLHF
>-|TRBJ1-1|TRBV6-1|many|14
TGTGCCAGCAGTGATTGGGCAGGGAGCACTGAAGCTTTCTTT
CASSDWAGSTEAFF
>-|TRBJ2-3|TRBV7-3|-|15
TGTGCCAGCAGCCGCCGAACCGGGGGCACAGATACGCAGTATTTT
CASSRRTGGTDTQYF
>TRBD1|TRBJ1-5|TRBV4-1|few|16
TGCGCCAGCAGCCAGGTACAGGGGGCGGTCAATCAGCCCCAGCATTTT
CASSQVQGAVNQPQHF
>TRBD2|TRBJ2-1|TRBV6-1|many|15
TGTGCCAGCAGTGGGACTAGCGGGAGCGGGAATGAGCAGTTCTTC
CASSGTSGSGNEQFF
>TRBD1|TRBJ1-1|TRBV6-1|many|14
TGTGCCAGCACTCCAAGGGGACAGTCTCCTGAAGCTTTCTTT
CASTPRGQSPEAFF
>-|TRBJ2-1|TRBV2|many|14
TGTGCCAGCAGTGCGGGACCATACTACAATGAGCAGTTCTTC
CASSAGPYYNEQFF
>TRBD2|TRBJ2-7|TRBV10-3|many|16
TGTGCCATCAGTGAGTCGTTGGGGGAGGGCCGGGGCGAGCAGTACTTC
CAISESLGEGRGEQYF
>-|TRBJ2-5|TRBV11-2|-|16
TGTGCCAGCAGCTTAATATCGCGGGATAGCGGTGAGACCCAGTACTTC
CASSLISRDSGETQYF
>-|TRBJ2-3|TRBV5-1|many|16
TGCGCCAGCAGCTTGGCAGACAGGGAGGACACAGATACGCAGTATTTT
CASSLADREDTDTQYF
>-|TRBJ1-5|TRBV30|few|13
TGTGCCTGGAGTGTCGAGGAAAATCAGCCCCAGCATTTT
CAWSVEENQPQHF
>-|TRBJ1-1|TRBV10-3|-|15
TGTGCCATCAGTGAGATAGGGGCCGGGAACACTGAAGCTTTCTTT
CAISEIGAGNTEAFF
>TRBD1|TRBJ1-4|TRBV27|many|13
TGTGCCAGCACCCCCAGGGGGGAGGGAAAACTGTTTTTT
CASTPRGEGKLFF
>TRBD1|TRBJ1-2|TRBV27|many|17
TGTGCCAGCAGTGTAACAGGGGGCCGACTAGTTAACTATGGCTACACCTTC
CASSVTGGRLVNYGYTF
>TRBD2|TRBJ2-3|TRBV2|many|15
TGTGCCAGCAGTGACTCACTAGCGGGAGTCGATACGCAGTATTTT
CASSDSLAGVDTQYF
>-|TRBJ1-1|TRBV6-1|many|12
TGTGCCAGCAGTCCGGGATACACTGAAGCTTTCTTT
CASSPGYTEAFF
>-|TRBJ2-7|TRBV27|many|14
TGTGCCAGCAGTTTGTGGGGGAATGTCTACGAGCAGTACTTC
CASSLWGNVYEQYF
>TRBD1|TRBJ1-5|TRBV4-1|many|15
TGCGCCAGCAGCCAAGATCAGGGGGCGAGCCAGCCCCAGCATTTT
CASSQDQGASQPQHF
>-|TRBJ2-2|TRBV28|many|14
TGTGCCAGCATTGGGACGTCGGGCACCGGGGAGCTGTTTTTT
CASIGTSGTGELFF
>TRBD2|TRBJ2-1|TRBV20-1|many|14
TGCAGTGCTCCGGGACTAGCGGACTACAATGAGCAGTTCTTC
CSAPGLADYNEQFF
>-|TRBJ2-2|TRBV6-1|-|16
TGTGCCAGCAGCGGAGGGCAGGGGCTTTTCACCGGGGAGCTGTTTTTT
CASSGGQGLFTGELFF
>-|TRBJ2-1|TRBV12-3/TRBV12-4|many|15
TGTGCCAGCAGTCATCCAACACGGATCTACAATGAGCAGTTCTTC
CASSHPTRIYNEQFF
>-|TRBJ1-6|TRBV12-3/TRBV12-4|many|15
TGTGCCAGCACCAAGGAGGGCGGATATAATTCACCCCTCCACTTT
CASTKEGGYNSPLHF
>-|TRBJ2-2|TRBV4-1|-|19
TGCGCCAGCAGCCAAGCTCCCCCCCACGACGCGGGAAGCCCCGGGGAGCTGTTTTTT
CASSQAPPHDAGSPGELFF